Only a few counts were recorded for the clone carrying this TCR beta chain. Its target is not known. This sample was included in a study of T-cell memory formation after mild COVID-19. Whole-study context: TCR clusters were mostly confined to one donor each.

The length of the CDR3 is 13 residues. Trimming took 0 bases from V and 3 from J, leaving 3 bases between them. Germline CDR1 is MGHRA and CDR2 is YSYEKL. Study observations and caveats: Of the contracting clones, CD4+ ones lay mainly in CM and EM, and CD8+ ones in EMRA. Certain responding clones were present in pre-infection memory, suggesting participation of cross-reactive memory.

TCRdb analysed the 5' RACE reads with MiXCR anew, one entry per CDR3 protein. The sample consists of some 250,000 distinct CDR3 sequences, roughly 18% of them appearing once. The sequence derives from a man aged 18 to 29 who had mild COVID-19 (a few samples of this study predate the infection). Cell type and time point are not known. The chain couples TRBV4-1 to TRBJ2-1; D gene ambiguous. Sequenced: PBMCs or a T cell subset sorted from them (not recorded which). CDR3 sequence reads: CASSQDVYNEQFF. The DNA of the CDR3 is TGCGCCAGCAGCCAAGACGTCTACAATGAGCAGTTCTTC.